Presented here are 2 T cell receptor beta chains from one specimen sequenced in a study of spatial heterogeneity in lung cancer. TCRdb reprocessed the 5' RACE reads with MiXCR, giving one entry per CDR3 protein. The sample contains some 2,000 distinct CDR3 sequences, over 9.5% of which appear only once. Time point reported: sample taken at primary tumor resection. The study's findings and limits: Higher tumor mutation counts went along with higher counts of expanded intratumoral alpha and beta TCRs.

No antigen has been identified for these receptors. The starting material was lung tumor tissue, obtained at surgery. The source of these receptors is a female donor with early-stage non-small cell lung cancer.

This clonotype rates as large (0.1 to 1%). J is TRBJ2-7 and V is TRBV3-2; the D call TRBD2 from the table was never checked on the DNA. TRBV3-2 has pseudogene status. This CDR3 is 16 amino acids long. CDR3 bases: TGTGCCAGCACCGCCAAGATAAGCGGGAAGCCTTACGAGCAGTACTTC. This sequence encodes CASTAKISGKPYEQYF.

This clonotype is deemed large (0.1 to 1%). This chain uses TRBV7-2 with TRBJ2-3; the D is unclear. Germline lookup yields CDR1 SGHTA and CDR2 FQGNSA. This CDR3 is 16 amino acids long. V dropped 0 bases and J dropped 0 bases, with 10 bases sitting between them. The CDR3 DNA is TGTGCCAGCAGCTTAGCGATCCGGGCTAGCACAGATACGCAGTATTTT. It translates to CASSLAIRASTDTQYF.